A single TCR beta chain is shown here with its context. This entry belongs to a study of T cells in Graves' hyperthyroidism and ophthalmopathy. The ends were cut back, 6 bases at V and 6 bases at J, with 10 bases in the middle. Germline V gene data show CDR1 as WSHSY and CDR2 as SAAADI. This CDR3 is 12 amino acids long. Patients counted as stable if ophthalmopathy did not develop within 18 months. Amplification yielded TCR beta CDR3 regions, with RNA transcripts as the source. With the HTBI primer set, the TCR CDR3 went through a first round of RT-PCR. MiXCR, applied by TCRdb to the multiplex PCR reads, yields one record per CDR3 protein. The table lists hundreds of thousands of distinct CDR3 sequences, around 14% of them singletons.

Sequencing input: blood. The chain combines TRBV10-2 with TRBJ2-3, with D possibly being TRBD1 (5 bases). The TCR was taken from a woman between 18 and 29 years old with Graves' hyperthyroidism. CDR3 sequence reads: CASRTGWDTQYF. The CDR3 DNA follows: TGCGCCAGCAGAACAGGTTGGGATACGCAGTATTTT.